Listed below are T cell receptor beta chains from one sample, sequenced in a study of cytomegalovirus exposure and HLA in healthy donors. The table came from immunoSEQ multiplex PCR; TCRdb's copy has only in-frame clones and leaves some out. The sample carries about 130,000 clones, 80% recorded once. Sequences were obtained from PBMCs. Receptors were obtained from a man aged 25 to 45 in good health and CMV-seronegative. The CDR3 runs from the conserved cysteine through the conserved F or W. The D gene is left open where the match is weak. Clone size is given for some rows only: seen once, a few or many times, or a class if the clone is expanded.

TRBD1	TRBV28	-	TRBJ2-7	CASSLTGVIAYEQYF	TGTGCCAGCAGTTTGACAGGGGTTATTGCCTACGAGCAGTACTTC
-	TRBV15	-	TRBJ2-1	CATSRDLNRANEQFF	TGTGCCACCAGCAGAGATCTAAACAGGGCCAATGAGCAGTTCTTC
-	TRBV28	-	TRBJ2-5	CASSSAGRWEEETQYF	TGTGCCAGCAGTTCGGCCGGGCGGTGGGAGGAAGAGACCCAGTACTTC
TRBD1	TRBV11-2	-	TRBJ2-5	CASSRGTGRETQYF	TGTGCCAGCAGCCGCGGGACAGGGAGGGAGACCCAGTACTTC
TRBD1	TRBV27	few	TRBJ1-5	CASSLGQGIVWPQHF	TGTGCCAGCAGTCTGGGACAGGGCATTGTGTGGCCCCAGCATTTT
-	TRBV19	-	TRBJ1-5	CASSSPGRSNQPQHF	TGTGCCAGTAGTTCCCCAGGCAGGTCAAACCAGCCCCAGCATTTT
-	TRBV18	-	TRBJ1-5	CASSPQRDNQPQHF	TGTGCCAGCTCACCCCAACGGGACAATCAGCCCCAGCATTTT
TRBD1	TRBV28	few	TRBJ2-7	CASRPVVRGQYEQYF	TGTGCCAGCAGGCCCGTGGTCAGGGGGCAGTACGAGCAGTACTTC
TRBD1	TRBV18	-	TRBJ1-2	CASTWTGGASEGYTF	TGTGCCAGCACGTGGACAGGGGGCGCCTCCGAAGGCTACACCTTC
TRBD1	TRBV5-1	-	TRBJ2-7	CASSGYRGSYEQYF	TGCGCCAGCAGCGGATACAGGGGTTCCTACGAGCAGTACTTC
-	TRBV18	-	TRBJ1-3	CASSPPARNSGNTIYF	TGTGCCAGCTCACCACCGGCCAGAAACTCTGGAAACACCATATATTTT
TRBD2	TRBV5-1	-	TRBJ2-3	CASSAGLAGNSDTQYF	TGCGCCAGCAGCGCCGGACTAGCGGGAAACTCAGATACGCAGTATTTT
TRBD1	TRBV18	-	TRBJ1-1	CASSRQGEAFF	TGTGCCAGCTCACGACAGGGTGAAGCTTTCTTT
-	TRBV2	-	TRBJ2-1	CASSIIWGAEQFF	TGTGCCAGCAGCATCATTTGGGGCGCCGAGCAGTTCTTC
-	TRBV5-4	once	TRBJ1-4	CASSLMAGADEKLFF	TGTGCCAGCAGCTTAATGGCGGGGGCGGACGAAAAACTGTTTTTT
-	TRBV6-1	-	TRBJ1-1	CASSRGYDTEAFF	TGTGCCAGCAGTAGGGGGTACGACACTGAAGCTTTCTTT
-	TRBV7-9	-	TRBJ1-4	CASSGAAATNEKLFF	TGTGCCAGCAGCGGCGCCGCGGCAACTAATGAAAAACTGTTTTTT
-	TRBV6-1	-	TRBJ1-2	CASKDSYSGYGYTF	TGTGCCAGCAAAGACAGCTACTCCGGCTATGGCTACACCTTC
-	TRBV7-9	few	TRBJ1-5	CASSLGGGWNQPQHF	TGTGCCAGCAGCTTAGGCGGGGGGTGGAATCAGCCCCAGCATTTT
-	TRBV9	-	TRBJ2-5	CASSGAAGHLQETQYF	TGTGCCAGCAGTGGGGCCGCGGGGCATCTCCAAGAGACCCAGTACTTC
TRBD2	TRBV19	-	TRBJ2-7	CASSIGLAGHTSYEQYF	TGTGCCAGTAGTATCGGACTAGCGGGCCACACATCCTACGAGCAGTACTTC
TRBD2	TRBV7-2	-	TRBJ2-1	CASRQREMGNEQFF	TGTGCCAGCAGACAGCGGGAGATGGGTAATGAGCAGTTCTTC
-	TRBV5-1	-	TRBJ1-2	CASSFTDSYGYTF	TGCGCCAGCAGCTTCACGGACAGCTATGGCTACACCTTC
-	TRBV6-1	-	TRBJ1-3	CASSRGSSGNTIYF	TGTGCCAGCAGTAGGGGAAGCTCTGGAAACACCATATATTTT
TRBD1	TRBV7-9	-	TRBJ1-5	CASSLGAGGFSGRPQHF	TGTGCCAGCAGCTTAGGTGCAGGGGGCTTTTCTGGTCGGCCCCAGCATTTT
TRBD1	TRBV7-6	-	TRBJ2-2	CASSLPQGLNTGELFF	TGTGCCAGCAGCTTACCACAGGGGCTGAACACCGGGGAGCTGTTTTTT
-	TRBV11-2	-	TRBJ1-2	CASSPQGNYGYTF	TGTGCCAGCAGCCCGCAGGGGAACTATGGCTACACCTTC
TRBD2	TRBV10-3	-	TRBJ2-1	CAISTIPGTKDNEQFF	TGTGCCATCAGTACAATTCCCGGGACTAAAGACAATGAGCAGTTCTTC
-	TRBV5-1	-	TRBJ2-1	CASSLGSFGEQFF	TGCGCCAGCAGCTTGGGTAGTTTTGGTGAGCAGTTCTTC
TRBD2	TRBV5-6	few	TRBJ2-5	CASGLAGGETQYF	TGTGCCAGCGGGCTAGCGGGAGGAGAGACCCAGTACTTC
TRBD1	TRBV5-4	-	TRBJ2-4	CASSLGITGGRNIQYF	TGTGCCAGCAGCTTGGGGATTACAGGGGGCAGAAACATTCAGTACTTC
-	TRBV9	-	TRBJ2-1	CASSAQLGSGQPHNEQFF	TGTGCCAGCAGCGCCCAATTAGGAAGCGGACAGCCGCACAATGAGCAGTTCTTC
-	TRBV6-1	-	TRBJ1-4	CASSALGAIEKLFF	TGTGCCAGCAGTGCATTGGGGGCGATTGAAAAACTGTTTTTT
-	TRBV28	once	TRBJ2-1	CASRSFSGVWEQFF	TGTGCCAGCAGATCCTTTAGCGGAGTATGGGAGCAGTTCTTC
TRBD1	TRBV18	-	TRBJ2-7	CASSPTDRREQYF	TGTGCCAGCTCCCCCACGGACAGGCGGGAGCAGTACTTC
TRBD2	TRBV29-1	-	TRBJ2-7	CSVGPGLAREQYF	TGCAGCGTTGGACCGGGACTAGCCCGGGAGCAGTACTTC
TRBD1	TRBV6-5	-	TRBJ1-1	CASSDGQGRAWGFF	TGTGCCAGCAGCGACGGACAGGGGAGGGCCTGGGGTTTCTTT
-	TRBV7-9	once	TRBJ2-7	CASSLGLGGYEQYF	TGTGCCAGCAGCTTAGGACTGGGCGGGTACGAGCAGTACTTC
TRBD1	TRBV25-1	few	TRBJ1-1	CASSLTGATEAFF	TGTGCCAGCAGTTTGACAGGGGCCACTGAAGCTTTCTTT
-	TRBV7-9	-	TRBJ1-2	CSSSPAGGGGYTF	TGTTCCAGCAGCCCGGCCGGAGGAGGAGGCTACACCTTC
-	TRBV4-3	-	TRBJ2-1	CASSVSGSSYNEQFF	TGCGCCAGCAGCGTATCCGGGAGCTCCTACAATGAGCAGTTCTTC
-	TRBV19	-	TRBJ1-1	CASSIWGGTEAFF	TGTGCCAGTAGTATATGGGGGGGGACTGAAGCTTTCTTT
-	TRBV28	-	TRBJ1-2	CASSRGGMGHGYTF	TGTGCCAGCAGCAGGGGAGGGATGGGCCATGGCTACACCTTC
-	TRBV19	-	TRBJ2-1	CASSMAWSEQFF	TGTGCCAGTAGTATGGCATGGAGTGAGCAGTTCTTC
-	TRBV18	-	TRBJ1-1	CASSPPGGSAFF	TGTGCCAGCTCACCACCAGGGGGTTCAGCTTTCTTT
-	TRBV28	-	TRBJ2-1	CASSAVREQFF	TGTGCCAGCAGTGCGGTGAGAGAGCAGTTCTTC
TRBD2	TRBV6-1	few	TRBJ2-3	CASSEVAGGNSDTQYF	TGTGCCAGCAGTGAAGTAGCGGGAGGTAATTCAGATACGCAGTATTTT
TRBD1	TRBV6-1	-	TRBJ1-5	CASILAQGGQPQHF	TGTGCCAGCATCCTCGCACAGGGGGGACAGCCCCAGCATTTT
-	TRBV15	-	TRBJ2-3	CATSRGAWKADTQYF	TGTGCCACCAGCAGGGGCGCCTGGAAAGCAGATACGCAGTATTTT
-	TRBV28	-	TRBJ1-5	CASSLGQSYQPQHF	TGTGCCAGCAGTTTAGGACAGAGCTATCAGCCCCAGCATTTT
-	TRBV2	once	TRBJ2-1	CASTYMRGPNEQFF	TGTGCCAGCACATATATGCGCGGCCCCAATGAGCAGTTCTTC
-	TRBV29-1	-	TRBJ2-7	CSVQRGSYEQYF	TGCAGCGTTCAACGGGGTTCCTACGAGCAGTACTTC
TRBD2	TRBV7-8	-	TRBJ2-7	CASSLGRAAGVYEQYF	TGTGCCAGCAGCTTAGGAAGAGCAGCGGGAGTATACGAGCAGTACTTC
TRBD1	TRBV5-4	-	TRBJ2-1	CATWDGTGAVEQFF	TGTGCCACCTGGGACGGGACAGGGGCGGTTGAGCAGTTCTTC